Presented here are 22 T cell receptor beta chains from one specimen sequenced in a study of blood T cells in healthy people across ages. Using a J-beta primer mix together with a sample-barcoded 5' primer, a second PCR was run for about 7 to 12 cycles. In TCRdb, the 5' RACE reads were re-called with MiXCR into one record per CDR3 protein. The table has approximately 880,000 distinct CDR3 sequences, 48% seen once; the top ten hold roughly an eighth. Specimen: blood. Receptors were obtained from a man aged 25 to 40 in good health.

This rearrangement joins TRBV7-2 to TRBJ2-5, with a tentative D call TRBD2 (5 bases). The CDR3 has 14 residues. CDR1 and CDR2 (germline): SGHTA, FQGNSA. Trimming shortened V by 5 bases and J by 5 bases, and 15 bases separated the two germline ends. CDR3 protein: CASSPIAGRETQYF. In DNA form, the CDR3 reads TGTGCCAGCAGCCCCATTGCGGGCCGGGAGACCCAGTACTTC. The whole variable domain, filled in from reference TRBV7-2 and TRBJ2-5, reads GAGVSQSPSNKVTEKGKDVELRCDPISGHTALYWYRQSLGQGLEFLIYFQGNSAPDKSGLPSDRFSAERTGGSVSTLTIQRTQQEDSAVYLCASSPIAGRETQYFGPGTRLLVL.

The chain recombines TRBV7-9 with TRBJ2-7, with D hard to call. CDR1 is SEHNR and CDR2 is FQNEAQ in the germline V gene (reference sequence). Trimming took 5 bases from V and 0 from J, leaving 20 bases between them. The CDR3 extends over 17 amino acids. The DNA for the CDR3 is TGTGCCAGCAGCGACTCGAGTGGTAGCCTAAGCTCCTACGAGCAGTACTTC. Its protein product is CASSDSSGSLSSYEQYF.

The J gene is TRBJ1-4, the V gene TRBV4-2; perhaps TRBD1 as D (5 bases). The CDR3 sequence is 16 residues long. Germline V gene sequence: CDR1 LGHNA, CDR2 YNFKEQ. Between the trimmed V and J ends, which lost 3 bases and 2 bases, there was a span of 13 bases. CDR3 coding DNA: TGTGCCAGCAGCCAGGGAGAGGGGCGCACTAATGAAAAACTGTTTTTT. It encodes CASSQGEGRTNEKLFF.

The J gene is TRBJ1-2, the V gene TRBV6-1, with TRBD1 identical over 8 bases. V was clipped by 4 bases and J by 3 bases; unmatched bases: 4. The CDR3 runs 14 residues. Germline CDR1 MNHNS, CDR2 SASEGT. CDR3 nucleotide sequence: TGTGCCAGCAGTGCGACAGGGGTCTACTATGGCTACACCTTC. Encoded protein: CASSATGVYYGYTF.

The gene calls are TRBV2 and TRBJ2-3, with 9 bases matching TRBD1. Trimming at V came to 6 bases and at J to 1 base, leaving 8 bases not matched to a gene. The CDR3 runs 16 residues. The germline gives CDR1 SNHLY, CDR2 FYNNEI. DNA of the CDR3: TGTGCCAGCAGCGCCGGGACAGGGATGGGCACAGATACGCAGTATTTT. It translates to CASSAGTGMGTDTQYF. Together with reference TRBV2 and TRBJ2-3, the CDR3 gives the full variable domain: EPEVTQTPSHQVTQMGQEVILRCVPISNHLYFYWYRQILGQKVEFLVSFYNNEISEKSEIFDDQFSVERPDGSNFTLKIRSTKLEDSAMYFCASSAGTGMGTDTQYFGPGTRLTVL.

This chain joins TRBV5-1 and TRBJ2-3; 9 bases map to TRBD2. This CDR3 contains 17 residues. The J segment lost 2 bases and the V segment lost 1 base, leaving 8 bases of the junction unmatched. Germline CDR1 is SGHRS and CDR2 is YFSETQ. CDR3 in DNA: TGCGCCAGCAGCTTGCCCCTGACTAGCGGATACACAGATACGCAGTATTTT. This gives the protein CASSLPLTSGYTDTQYF. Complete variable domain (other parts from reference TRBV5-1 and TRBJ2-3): KAGVTQTPRYLIKTRGQQVTLSCSPISGHRSVSWYQQTPGQGLQFLFEYFSETQRNKGNFPGRFSGRQFSNSRSEMNVSTLELGDSALYLCASSLPLTSGYTDTQYFGPGTRLTVL.

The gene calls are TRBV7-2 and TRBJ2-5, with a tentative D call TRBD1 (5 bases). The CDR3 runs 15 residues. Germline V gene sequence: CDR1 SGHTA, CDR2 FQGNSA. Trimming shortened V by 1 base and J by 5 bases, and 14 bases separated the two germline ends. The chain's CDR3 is CASSLDPGSAETQYF. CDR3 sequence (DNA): TGTGCCAGCAGCTTAGACCCAGGGTCTGCGGAGACCCAGTACTTC.

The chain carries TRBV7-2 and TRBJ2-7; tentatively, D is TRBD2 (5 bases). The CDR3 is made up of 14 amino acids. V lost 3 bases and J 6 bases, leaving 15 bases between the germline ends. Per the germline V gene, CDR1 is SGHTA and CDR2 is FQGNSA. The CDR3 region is CASSFGQAGCEQYF. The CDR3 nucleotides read TGTGCCAGCAGCTTTGGGCAGGCGGGTTGCGAGCAGTACTTC. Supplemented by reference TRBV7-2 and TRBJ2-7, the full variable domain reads GAGVSQSPSNKVTEKGKDVELRCDPISGHTALYWYRQSLGQGLEFLIYFQGNSAPDKSGLPSDRFSAERTGGSVSTLTIQRTQQEDSAVYLCASSFGQAGCEQYFGPGTRLTVT.

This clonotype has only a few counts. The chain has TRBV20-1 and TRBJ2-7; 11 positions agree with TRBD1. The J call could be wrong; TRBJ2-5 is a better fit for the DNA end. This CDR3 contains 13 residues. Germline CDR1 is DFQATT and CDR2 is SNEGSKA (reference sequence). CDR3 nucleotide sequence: TGCAGTGCTGACCGGGACAGGGGGGAGACCCAGTACTTC. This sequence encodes CSADRDRGETQYF.

The CDR3 here is CASSEAAGLSNQPQHF. The CDR3 DNA reads TGTGCCAGCAGTGAAGCGGCTGGCCTCAGCAATCAGCCCCAGCATTTT. V is TRBV2 and J is TRBJ1-5, with unresolved D. The CDR3 spans 16 residues. CDR1 is SNHLY and CDR2 is FYNNEI in the germline V gene. V lost 0 bases and J lost 1, with 10 bases in between.

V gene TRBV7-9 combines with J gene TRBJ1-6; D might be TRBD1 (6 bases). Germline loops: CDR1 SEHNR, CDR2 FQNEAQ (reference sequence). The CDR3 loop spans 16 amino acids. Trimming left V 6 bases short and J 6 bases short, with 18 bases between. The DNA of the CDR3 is TGTGCCAGCAGTCCACAGGGCGATGTGGCTAATTCACCCCTCCACTTT. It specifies CASSPQGDVANSPLHF. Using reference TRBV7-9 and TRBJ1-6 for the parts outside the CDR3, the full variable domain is DTGVSQNPRHKITKRGQNVTFRCDPISEHNRLYWYRQTLGQGPEFLTYFQNEAQLEKSRLLSDRFSAERPKGSFSTLEIQRTEQGDSAMYLCASSPQGDVANSPLHFGNGTRLTVT.

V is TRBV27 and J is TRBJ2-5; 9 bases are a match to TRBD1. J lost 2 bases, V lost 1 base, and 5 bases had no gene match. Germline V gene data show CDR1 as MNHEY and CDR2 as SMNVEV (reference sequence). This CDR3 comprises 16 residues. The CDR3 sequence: CASSLLGQGSQETQYF. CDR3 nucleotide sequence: TGTGCCAGCAGTTTATTGGGACAGGGTTCTCAAGAGACCCAGTACTTC.

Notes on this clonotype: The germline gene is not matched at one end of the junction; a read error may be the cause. CDR3 region: CASNSGTAYEQYF. CDR3 in DNA: TGCGCCAGCAACAGCGGGACAGCCTACGAGCAGTACTTC. J is TRBJ2-7 and V is TRBV7-9; D is perhaps TRBD1 or TRBD2 (7 bases each). This CDR3 comprises 13 residues. Germline V gene sequence: CDR1 SEHNR, CDR2 FQNEAQ (reference sequence). The full variable domain, its missing parts supplied by reference TRBV7-9 and TRBJ2-7, is DTGVSQNPRHKITKRGQNVTFRCDPISEHNRLYWYRQTLGQGPEFLTYFQNEAQLEKSRLLSDRFSAERPKGSFSTLEIQRTEQGDSAMYLCASNSGTAYEQYFGPGTRLTVT.

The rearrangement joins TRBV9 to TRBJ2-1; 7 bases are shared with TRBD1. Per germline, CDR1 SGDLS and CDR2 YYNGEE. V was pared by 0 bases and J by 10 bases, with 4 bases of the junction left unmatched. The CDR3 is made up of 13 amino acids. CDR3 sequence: CASSVGQGGEQFF. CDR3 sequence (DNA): TGTGCCAGCAGCGTAGGACAGGGTGGGGAGCAGTTCTTC.

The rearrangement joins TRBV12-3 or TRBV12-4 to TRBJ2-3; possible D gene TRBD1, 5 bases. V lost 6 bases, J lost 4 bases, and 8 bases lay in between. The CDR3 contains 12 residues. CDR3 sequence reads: CASRLTADTQYF. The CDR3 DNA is TGTGCCAGCAGGCTGACAGCAGATACGCAGTATTTT.

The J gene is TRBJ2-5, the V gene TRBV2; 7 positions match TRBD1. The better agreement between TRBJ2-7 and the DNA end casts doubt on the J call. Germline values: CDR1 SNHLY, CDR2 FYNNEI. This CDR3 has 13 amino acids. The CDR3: CAGAGTANYEQYF. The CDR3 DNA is TGTGCCGGCGCCGGGACAGCGAACTACGAGCAGTACTTC.

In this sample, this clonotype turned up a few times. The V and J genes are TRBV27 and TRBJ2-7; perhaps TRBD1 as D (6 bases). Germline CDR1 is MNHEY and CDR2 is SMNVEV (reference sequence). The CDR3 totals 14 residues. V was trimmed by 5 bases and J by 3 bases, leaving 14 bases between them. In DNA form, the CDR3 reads TGTGCCAGCAGTCTGCATGGACAGAACTACGAGCAGTACTTC. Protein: CASSLHGQNYEQYF.

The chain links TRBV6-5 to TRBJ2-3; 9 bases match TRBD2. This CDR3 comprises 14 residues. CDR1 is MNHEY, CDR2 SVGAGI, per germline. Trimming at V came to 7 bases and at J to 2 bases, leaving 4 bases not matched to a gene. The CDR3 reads CASKGGGDTDTQYF. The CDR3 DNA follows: TGTGCCAGCAAAGGCGGGGGGGACACAGATACGCAGTATTTT.

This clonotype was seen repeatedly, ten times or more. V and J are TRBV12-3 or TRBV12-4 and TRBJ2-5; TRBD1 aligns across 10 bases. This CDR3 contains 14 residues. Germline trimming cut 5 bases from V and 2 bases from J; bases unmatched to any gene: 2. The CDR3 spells CASSPDRGQETQYF. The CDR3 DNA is TGTGCCAGCAGTCCGGACAGGGGGCAAGAGACCCAGTACTTC.

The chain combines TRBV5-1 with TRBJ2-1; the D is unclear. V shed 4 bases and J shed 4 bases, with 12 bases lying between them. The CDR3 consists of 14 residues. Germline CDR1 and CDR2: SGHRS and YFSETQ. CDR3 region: CASSRTDIYNEQFF. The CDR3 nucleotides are TGCGCCAGCAGCCGAACCGACATTTACAATGAGCAGTTCTTC.

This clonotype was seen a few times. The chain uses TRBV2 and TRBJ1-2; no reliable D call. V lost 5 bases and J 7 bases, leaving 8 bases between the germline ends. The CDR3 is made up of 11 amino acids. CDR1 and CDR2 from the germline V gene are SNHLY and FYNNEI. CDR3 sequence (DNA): TGTGCCAGCAGTCTGAGGGCTGGCTACACCTTC. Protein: CASSLRAGYTF.

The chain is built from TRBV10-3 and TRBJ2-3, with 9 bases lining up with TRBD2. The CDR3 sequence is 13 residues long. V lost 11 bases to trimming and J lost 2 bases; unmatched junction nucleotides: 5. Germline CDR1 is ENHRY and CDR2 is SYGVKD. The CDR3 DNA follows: TGTGCCGGCGGGGGGGCCCTCACAGATACGCAGTATTTT. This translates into CAGGGALTDTQYF.